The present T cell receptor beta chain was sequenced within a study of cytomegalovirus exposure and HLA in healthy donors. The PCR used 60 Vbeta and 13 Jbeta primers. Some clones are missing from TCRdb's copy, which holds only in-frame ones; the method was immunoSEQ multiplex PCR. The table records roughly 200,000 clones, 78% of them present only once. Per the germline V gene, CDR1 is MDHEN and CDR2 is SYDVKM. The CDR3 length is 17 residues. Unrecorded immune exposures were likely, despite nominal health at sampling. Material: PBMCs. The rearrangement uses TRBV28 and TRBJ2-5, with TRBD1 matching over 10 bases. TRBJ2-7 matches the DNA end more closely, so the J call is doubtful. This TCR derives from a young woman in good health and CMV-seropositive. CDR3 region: CASSRWTGGGDTYEQYF. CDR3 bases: TGTGCCAGCAGTCGATGGACAGGGGGAGGGGATACCTACGAGCAGTACTTC.